The next 3 T cell receptor beta chains were all read from a single sample in a study of T cells in tuberculosis. After thawing and overnight rest, PBMC were stained with GMM-loaded CD1B tetramer, viability dye and anti-CD3 for sorting. CD1B tetramers were loaded with Rhodococcus equi-derived C32 glucose monomycolate. The repertoire was sequenced with immunoSEQ multiplex PCR; TCRdb's copy has only in-frame clones and lacks some. This table has 55,000 to 70,000 clones, 65% to 90% appearing once. The sample was CD1b-GMM tetramer-negative cells sorted from PBMCs. The receptors originated from an adult woman with latent tuberculosis.

The CDR3 sequence is CASSIPSAGKETQYF. CDR3 in DNA: TGTGCCAGTAGTATCCCGTCGGCGGGTAAAGAGACCCAGTACTTC. This chain connects TRBV19 to TRBJ2-5; tentatively, D is TRBD2 (5 bases). Trimming shortened V by 3 bases and J by 3 bases, and 14 bases separated the two germline ends. Germline V CDR1 and CDR2: LNHDA, SQIVND (reference sequence). The CDR3 totals 15 residues.

The CDR3 spells CASSAGTGGSKTQYF. CDR3 sequence (DNA): TGTGCCAGCAGCGCCGGGACAGGGGGCTCAAAGACCCAGTACTTC. The gene calls are TRBV6-6 and TRBJ2-5; 12 positions match TRBD1. The CDR3 contains 15 residues. Germline V lookup: CDR1 MNHNY, CDR2 SVGAGI (reference sequence). V lost 6 bases and J lost 6; bases outside the gene matches: 8.

The V call is TRBV27, the J call TRBJ2-5, with 7 bases aligning to TRBD2. The CDR3 runs 15 residues. Losses at the gene ends were 7 bases for V and 9 bases for J; bases not matched to a gene: 17. The germline V gene has CDR1 MNHEY and CDR2 SMNVEV (reference sequence). The CDR3 protein is CASKRASGEGSPQYF. CDR3 nucleotides: TGTGCCAGCAAAAGGGCTAGCGGAGAGGGCTCCCCCCAGTACTTC.